The 13 T cell receptor beta chains reported below all come from one sample, sequenced in a study of T cell changes during pregnancy in multiple sclerosis. TCRdb's table, derived via immunoSEQ multiplex PCR, lists solely in-frame clones and lacks some. The sample consists of around 56,000 clones, 90% to 95% of them appearing once. Sample: CD8+ T cells from peripheral blood mononuclear cells, taken after pregnancy. Source of these receptors: a female donor with multiple sclerosis, enrolled in a pregnancy study.

V is TRBV6-6 and J is TRBJ2-5; a weak D match, TRBD2 (7 bases). The CDR3 is 15 residues long. The ends were cut back, 6 bases at V and 7 bases at J, with 21 bases in the middle. CDR1 is MNHNY, CDR2 SVGAGI, per germline (reference sequence). The CDR3 is CASSPLGRRGGTQYF. The DNA for the CDR3 is TGTGCCAGCAGCCCCCTTGGGCGGAGGGGGGGGACCCAGTACTTC.

The count of this clone is one. This chain links TRBV6-4 with TRBJ1-5; tentative D call: TRBD1 (5 bases). The length of the CDR3 is 14 residues. The germline gives CDR1 MRHNA, CDR2 SNTAGT. Trimming took off 2 bases at V and 7 bases at J, with 12 bases between the two ends. Written as DNA, the CDR3 is TGTGCCAGCAGTGACGGGGGGGACGGGCAGCCCCAGCATTTT. This codes for CASSDGGDGQPQHF.

The chain couples TRBV7-2 to TRBJ2-7; TRBD1 aligns across 9 bases. Germline CDR1 SGHTA, CDR2 FQGNSA. Germline trimming cut 3 bases from V and 2 bases from J; bases unmatched to any gene: 5. The CDR3 has 15 residues. The CDR3 sequence: CASSLDRGGPYEQYF. The CDR3 coding sequence is TGTGCCAGCAGCTTGGACAGGGGAGGACCCTACGAGCAGTACTTC.

The V gene is TRBV29-1, the J gene TRBJ1-2; 10 nucleotides agree with TRBD1. V was clipped by 6 bases and J by 7 bases; unmatched bases: 8. Germline loops: CDR1 SQVTM, CDR2 ANQGSEA. This CDR3 region has 13 residues. Here the CDR3 DNA reads TGCAGCGTAGAGGGACAGGGGTTATCTGGCTACACCTTC. Amino acid sequence: CSVEGQGLSGYTF.

This clone has a handful of counts. The rearrangement links TRBV28 to TRBJ1-2; TRBD1 agrees at 11 bases. V lost 4 bases, J lost 7 bases, and 2 bases stayed unmatched. Germline-derived CDR1 and CDR2 are MDHEN and SYDVKM. The length of the CDR3 is 13 residues. For the CDR3, the DNA is TGTGCCAGCAGTTCGGACAGGGGGCTTGGCTACACCTTC. Its translation: CASSSDRGLGYTF.

In DNA form, the CDR3 reads TGTGCCAGCAGCGTAAGTCAGGACTCCCTACAAGAGCAGTACTTC. Its protein is CASSVSQDSLQEQYF. The chain joins TRBV9 to TRBJ2-7; a possible D gene is TRBD2 (5 bases). Germline V gives CDR1 SGDLS, CDR2 YYNGEE. The CDR3 covers 15 residues. V lost 1 base and J 7 bases, leaving 18 bases between the germline ends. The full variable domain, rest sourced from reference TRBV9 and TRBJ2-7, is DSGVTQTPKHLITATGQRVTLRCSPRSGDLSVYWYQQSLDQGLQFLIQYYNGEERAKGNILERFSAQQFPDLHSELNLSSLELGDSALYFCASSVSQDSLQEQYFGPGTRLTVT.

V is TRBV4-1 and J is TRBJ1-1; D ambiguous. The length of the CDR3 is 13 residues. Germline V gene data show CDR1 as MGHRA and CDR2 as YSYEKL. The V end lost 1 base, the J end lost 0 bases, and 3 bases lay between the germline ends. The CDR3, as DNA: TGCGCCAGCAGCCAAGGAGTGAACACTGAAGCTTTCTTT. Protein: CASSQGVNTEAFF.

V gene TRBV6-1 combines with J gene TRBJ2-7; TRBD1 matches at 11 bases. This CDR3 region has 16 residues. The trim removed 0 bases at V and 9 bases at J, leaving 10 bases unmatched. Germline lookup yields CDR1 MNHNS and CDR2 SASEGT. DNA for the CDR3: TGTGCCAGCAGTGAAGCGCTTCTGGGACAGGGGGTTAGGCAGTACTTC. It codes for CASSEALLGQGVRQYF.

This clone appeared a single time. The CDR3 loop is CASGGQLQPQHF. As DNA, the CDR3 is TGTGCCAGCGGTGGACAGTTACAGCCCCAGCATTTT. The chain carries TRBV21-1 and TRBJ1-5; the table's D call, TRBD1, has no DNA check behind it. TRBV21-1 constitutes a pseudogene. The CDR3 length is 12 residues.

The J gene is TRBJ2-2, the V gene TRBV2; tentatively, D is TRBD1 (6 bases). The CDR3 sequence is 13 residues long. Germline CDR1 reads SNHLY; CDR2 reads FYNNEI. Between the trimmed V and J ends, which lost 11 bases and 1 base, there was a span of 11 bases. The CDR3 reads CAAGAVNTGELFF. The CDR3 DNA follows: TGTGCCGCAGGGGCGGTGAACACCGGGGAGCTGTTTTTT.

The V call is TRBV4-1, the J call TRBJ1-1; D unclear. V was clipped by 1 base and J by 1 base, with 7 bases between them. Germline-derived CDR1 and CDR2 are MGHRA and YSYEKL. There are 14 residues in the CDR3. The CDR3 DNA is TGCGCCAGCAGCCAAGGTCCCCAGAACACTGAAGCTTTCTTT. This codes for CASSQGPQNTEAFF.

This sequence joins TRBV16 and TRBJ2-7; weak D call: TRBD2 (5 bases). V was cut by 5 bases and J by 3 bases, with 8 bases left in between. The CDR3 is 12 residues long. From germline, CDR1 is KGHSY and CDR2 FQNENV. CDR3 DNA sequence: TGTGCCAGCAGCACTAGGTACTACGAGCAGTACTTC. Translated, it gives CASSTRYYEQYF.

The gene calls are TRBV9 and TRBJ2-1, with no clear D. Trimming removed 0 bases at V and 9 bases at J, with 7 bases between. Germline lookup yields CDR1 SGDLS and CDR2 YYNGEE. This CDR3 is 12 amino acids long. The CDR3 here is CASSVVPSEQFF. DNA of the CDR3: TGTGCCAGCAGCGTAGTTCCCAGTGAGCAGTTCTTC.